This entry lists 20 T cell receptor beta chains sequenced from one sample in a study of blood T cell repertoires in COVID-19. Only in-frame clones appear in the TCRdb table, and some are missing; sequencing was by immunoSEQ multiplex PCR. The top ten hold more than 4.5% of the sample, which has tens of thousands of clones, about four fifths seen once. The sequencing sample was made of peripheral blood. These receptors were collected from an elderly woman with active or convalescent COVID-19.

The rearrangement joins TRBV6-5 to TRBJ1-1; 8 bases map to TRBD1. The CDR3 is 13 amino acids. The germline CDR1 and CDR2 sequences are MNHEY and SVGAGI. The junction had 4 bases not matched to a gene; V was cut back by 2 bases and J by 8 bases. The CDR3 loop is CASSYHGQGEAFF. The DNA of the CDR3 is TGTGCCAGCAGTTACCACGGACAGGGAGAAGCTTTCTTT.

The CDR3 is CASTTILAGGPPYEQYF. CDR3 bases: TGTGCCAGCACCACCATCCTAGCGGGAGGGCCCCCCTACGAGCAGTACTTC. The chain combines TRBV5-6 with TRBJ2-7; 12 nucleotides line up with TRBD2. Germline V gene lookup returns CDR1 SGHDT and CDR2 YYEEEE. This CDR3 has 17 amino acids. Trimming cost V 6 bases and J 2 bases; bases outside gene matches: 12.

V and J are TRBV3-1 (or the pseudogene TRBV3-2) and TRBJ2-2; perhaps TRBD1 as D (6 bases). The CDR3 loop spans 14 amino acids. V lost 4 bases and J 7 bases, leaving 13 bases between the germline ends. Germline assignment: CDR1 LGHDT and CDR2 YNNKEL (reference sequence). The CDR3 coding sequence is TGTGCCAGCAGCCTCCTGCTAGGGGGCGGGGAGCTGTTTTTT. Amino acids: CASSLLLGGGELFF.

The rearrangement uses TRBV7-2 and TRBJ1-5; D not resolved. CDR3 length: 15 amino acids. CDR1 and CDR2 (germline): SGHTA, FQGNSA. V was pared by 5 bases and J by 0 bases, with 11 bases between. The DNA for the CDR3 is TGTGCCAGCAGCCTGGAGTACGATAGCAATCAGCCCCAGCATTTT. Protein: CASSLEYDSNQPQHF.

This rearrangement joins TRBV11-2 to TRBJ2-7; weak D call: TRBD1 (6 bases). The V end lost 1 base, the J end lost 0 bases, and 13 bases lay between the germline ends. Germline V CDR1 and CDR2: SGHAT, FQNNGV. This CDR3 has 16 residues. CDR3 nucleotides: TGTGCCAGCAGCTTAGGCCCGACAGGTAGCTCCTACGAGCAGTACTTC. Translating it yields CASSLGPTGSSYEQYF.

The chain couples TRBV19 to TRBJ2-7; the match to TRBD2 covers 11 bases. V was pared by 3 bases and J by 2 bases, with 0 bases of the junction left unmatched. CDR1 and CDR2 from the germline V gene are LNHDA and SQIVND (reference sequence). This CDR3 is built from 14 residues. CDR3 DNA sequence: TGTGCCAGTAGTATTAGCGGGAGGGCCTACGAGCAGTACTTC. It specifies CASSISGRAYEQYF.

The chain has TRBV24-1 and TRBJ1-1; 7 bases are a match to TRBD1. V was clipped by 10 bases and J by 5 bases; unmatched bases: 9. Germline V gene lookup returns CDR1 KGHDR and CDR2 SFDVKD. The CDR3 length is 13 residues. The DNA for the CDR3 is TGTGCCACTCGGACAGGACGAGGGACTGAAGCTTTCTTT. Translating gives CATRTGRGTEAFF.

The chain recombines TRBV19 with TRBJ1-1, with no clear D. Trimming removed 3 bases from V and 12 bases from J, with 20 bases in between. CDR1 is LNHDA and CDR2 is SQIVND in the germline V gene (reference sequence). This CDR3 has 14 amino acids. CDR3 nucleotide sequence: TGTGCCAGTAGTATCGCCCCAGGCGCAAACTTTCCTTTCTTT. Residues: CASSIAPGANFPFF.

The gene calls are TRBV30 and TRBJ2-1, with TRBD2 identical over 9 bases. The CDR3 totals 15 residues. The germline gives CDR1 GTSNPN, CDR2 SVGIG (reference sequence). Trimming at V came to 0 bases and at J to 9 bases, leaving 9 bases not matched to a gene. CDR3 residues: CAWSVLTSGGSEQFF. CDR3 in DNA: TGTGCCTGGAGTGTCCTGACTAGCGGAGGCAGTGAGCAGTTCTTC. Using reference TRBV30 and TRBJ2-1 for the parts outside the CDR3, the full variable domain is SQTIHQWPATLVQPVGSPLSLECTVEGTSNPNLYWYRQAAGRGLQLLFYSVGIGQISSEVPQNLSASRPQDRQFILSSKKLLLSDSGFYLCAWSVLTSGGSEQFFGPGTRLTVL.

The V and J genes are TRBV24-1 and TRBJ2-7; 7 bases map to TRBD1. V gave up 5 bases and J gave up 1 base; unmatched junction bases: 7. CDR3 length: 15 residues. Germline V CDR1 and CDR2: KGHDR, SFDVKD. As DNA, the CDR3 is TGTGCCACCAGTGGCCGACAGGGATCTTCCTACGAGCAGTACTTC. Amino acid sequence: CATSGRQGSSYEQYF.

This chain links TRBV5-1 with TRBJ1-6, with D possibly matching TRBD1 (5 bases). The CDR3 consists of 14 residues. Germline V gives CDR1 SGHRS, CDR2 YFSETQ. The V gene lost 3 bases and the J gene lost 6 bases, with 10 bases spanning the gap. In DNA, the CDR3 is TGCGCCAGCAGCTATGACAGTCTTAATTCACCCCTCCACTTT. Translating gives CASSYDSLNSPLHF.

The chain employs TRBV7-3 and TRBJ2-1; the match to TRBD2 covers 7 bases. V was clipped by 3 bases and J by 6 bases; unmatched bases: 11. This CDR3 contains 16 residues. Germline V gene lookup returns CDR1 SGHTA and CDR2 FQGTGA. The CDR3 coding sequence is TGTGCCAGCAGCTTGGAGGGGAGGGTAAAAAGCAATGAGCAGTTCTTC. Translated, it gives CASSLEGRVKSNEQFF.

The chain recombines TRBV18 with TRBJ1-3; D uncertain. Trimming pared 4 bases from V and 2 bases from J, leaving 9 bases between. The length of the CDR3 is 14 residues. Germline V gene sequence: CDR1 KGHSH, CDR2 LQKENI. CDR3 region: CASSLGEAGNTIYF. The CDR3 DNA sequence: TGTGCCAGCTCACTCGGAGAGGCTGGAAACACCATATATTTT. Using reference TRBV18 and TRBJ1-3 for the parts outside the CDR3, the full variable domain is NAGVMQNPRHLVRRRGQEARLRCSPMKGHSHVYWYRQLPEEGLKFMVYLQKENIIDESGMPKERFSAEFPKEGPSILRIQQVVRGDSAAYFCASSLGEAGNTIYFGEGSWLTVV.

The chain combines TRBV6-2 or TRBV6-3 with TRBJ2-5; TRBD1 might be the D (6 bases). Germline V lookup: CDR1 MNHEY, CDR2 SVGEGT. V lost 6 bases to trimming and J lost 9 bases, with 17 bases between them. CDR3 size: 13 residues. For the CDR3, the DNA is TGTGCCAGCAGCTGGACAGTGGGTCGGGCCCAGTACTTC. It codes for CASSWTVGRAQYF.

The J gene is TRBJ1-3, the V gene TRBV7-6; a weak D match, TRBD1 (6 bases). V was cut by 4 bases and J by 0 bases, with 16 bases left in between. The CDR3 has 17 residues. Germline V gene lookup returns CDR1 SGHVS and CDR2 FNYEAQ. The CDR3 reads CASSSRGGQSSGNTIYF. For the CDR3, the DNA is TGTGCCAGCAGCTCCCGGGGGGGGCAGAGCTCTGGAAACACCATATATTTT.

This clone was seen a handful of times. As DNA, the CDR3 is TGTGCCAGCAGCTCCCCGTGGACAGGGGGGGGAGATACGCAGTATTTT. This translates into CASSSPWTGGGDTQYF. The rearrangement joins TRBV7-9 to TRBJ2-3, with TRBD1 matching 10 bases. CDR1 is SEHNR and CDR2 is FQNEAQ in the germline V gene (reference sequence). There are 16 residues in the CDR3. V lost 4 bases and J lost 5; bases outside the gene matches: 9.

This chain connects TRBV20-1 to TRBJ1-2; D call uncertain. Germline CDR1 reads DFQATT; CDR2 reads SNEGSKA (reference sequence). V lost 3 bases and J 4 bases, leaving 15 bases between the germline ends. The CDR3 runs to 14 residues. This chain's CDR3 is CSASTQEYLYGYTF. The CDR3 region has the DNA TGCAGTGCTAGTACCCAGGAATACCTCTATGGCTACACCTTC.

V usage is TRBV4-1 and J usage is TRBJ2-5, with a possible D match to TRBD1 (5 bases). The CDR3 runs 20 residues. In germline, CDR1 is MGHRA, CDR2 YSYEKL. Between the trimmed V and J ends, which lost 2 bases and 4 bases, there was a span of 29 bases. The CDR3 DNA is TGCGCCAGCAGCCAAATAAGGTATCGTGGAACAGGAGAGTCGGGAGAGACCCAGTACTTC. As protein: CASSQIRYRGTGESGETQYF.

The chain employs TRBV2 and TRBJ2-7; D may be TRBD1 (6 bases). Deletions cut 5 bases from V and 5 bases from J, with 19 bases between. CDR3 length: 15 amino acids. Germline values: CDR1 SNHLY, CDR2 FYNNEI. Here the CDR3 DNA reads TGTGCCAGCAGTACCCCAGGGGACGCCACGGACGAGCAGTACTTC. Amino acids: CASSTPGDATDEQYF.

Written as DNA, the CDR3 is TGTGCCAGCAGCTCCGCCTCTGCGGTTAACAACGAGCAGTACTTC. Its translation is CASSSASAVNNEQYF. The J gene is TRBJ2-7, the V gene TRBV11-2; the D is unclear. Germline-derived CDR1 and CDR2 are SGHAT and FQNNGV. CDR3 length: 15 residues. Trimming took 4 bases from V and 5 from J, leaving 18 bases between them. The full variable domain, with the rest looked up from reference TRBV11-2 and TRBJ2-7, is EAGVAQSPRYKIIEKRQSVAFWCNPISGHATLYWYQQILGQGPKLLIQFQNNGVVDDSQLPKDRFSAERLKGVDSTLKIQPAKLEDSAVYLCASSSASAVNNEQYFGPGTRLTVT.